This T cell receptor beta chain appears in the sequencing data of a study of shared clonotypes between healthy human individuals. Study-wide findings and caveats: All-four-donor shared clonotypes had higher generation probabilities than non-shared clonotypes did.

With respect to this clone: The target antigen is unknown.

Here immunoSEQ multiplex PCR was the method, and the copy in TCRdb shows in-frame clones only, minus some. The table has over 850,000 clones, about four fifths seen once. The sequenced material came from memory CD4+ T cells from PBMCs. Subset denoted: CD45RA-negative fraction. The source of this sequence is a man aged 18 to 29 in good health. Some clones in this sample may be carry-over from other donors' samples.

CDR3: CASSNACQGSGNTIYF. CDR3 nucleotides: TGTGCCAGCAGCAATGCGTGCCAGGGCTCTGGAAACACCATATATTTT. V gene TRBV21-1 combines with J gene TRBJ1-3; no check of the table's D call, TRBD1, against the DNA was made. TRBV21-1 is an annotated pseudogene. This CDR3 spans 16 amino acids.